This T cell receptor beta chain was recovered during a study of blood T cell repertoires in COVID-19. Assay: immunoSEQ multiplex PCR; the TCRdb copy retains only in-frame clones and omits some. There are about 240,000 clones in the sample; approximately 86% occur only once, and over 5.5% lies in the top ten. The V end lost 5 bases, the J end lost 5 bases, and 13 bases lay between the germline ends. The CDR3 sequence is 13 residues long. CDR1 and CDR2 from the germline V gene are GTSNPN and SVGIG (reference sequence). Input material: peripheral blood. The chain couples TRBV30 to TRBJ1-5; a weak D match, TRBD1 (5 bases). This receptor was obtained from a woman aged 60-70 years with active or convalescent COVID-19. The CDR3 nucleotides read TGTGCCTGGGGGGACGGGGGGGATCAGCCCCAGCATTTT. Amino acids: CAWGDGGDQPQHF.